The 12 T cell receptor beta chains below were found in one sample sequenced in a study of blood T cells in healthy people across ages. Sample-barcoded 5' priming and a J-beta primer mix drove a second PCR of roughly 6 to 12 cycles. TCRdb re-analysed the 5' RACE reads in MiXCR, keeping a single row per CDR3 protein. Of roughly 1.4 million distinct CDR3 sequences listed, roughly 64% are singletons. The sequencing sample was made of blood. Receptors originate from a man aged 18-30 years in good health.

This rearrangement joins TRBV19 to TRBJ1-2; D gene uncertain. The CDR3 runs to 13 residues. Germline V lookup: CDR1 LNHDA, CDR2 SQIVND (reference sequence). Trimming pared 8 bases from V and 6 bases from J, leaving 16 bases between. As DNA, the CDR3 is TGTGCCAGTGAACGATCCGGCGGACATGGCTACACCTTC. It codes for CASERSGGHGYTF.

This clonotype was found a few times. The chain carries TRBV4-1 and TRBJ2-1, with D tentatively TRBD2 (6 bases). The V end was cut by 3 bases, the J end by 3 bases, with 21 bases between. The CDR3 extends over 18 amino acids. Per the germline V gene, CDR1 is MGHRA and CDR2 is YSYEKL. The CDR3 sequence is CASSHPRGRETLYNEQFF. The CDR3 DNA is TGCGCCAGCAGCCACCCGAGGGGACGGGAGACCCTCTACAATGAGCAGTTCTTC.

CDR3 DNA: TGTGCCAGCAGTTCCATGGGACTAGCGCGCCCAGATACGCAGTATTTT. This codes for CASSSMGLARPDTQYF. This rearrangement joins TRBV28 to TRBJ2-3; 10 bases fit TRBD2. V was clipped by 4 bases and J by 4 bases; unmatched bases: 8. CDR3 size: 16 residues. Germline V gives CDR1 MDHEN, CDR2 SYDVKM. The full variable domain, in which reference TRBV28 and TRBJ2-3 provide the parts outside the CDR3, is DVKVTQSSRYLVKRTGEKVFLECVQDMDHENMFWYRQDPGLGLRLIYFSYDVKMKEKGDIPEGYSVSREKKERFSLILESASTNQTSMYLCASSSMGLARPDTQYFGPGTRLTVL.

This chain connects TRBV6-5 to TRBJ2-5, with D maybe TRBD1 (8 bases). Per germline, CDR1 MNHEY and CDR2 SVGAGI. Trimming removed 6 bases from V and 1 base from J, with 18 bases in between. This CDR3 has 16 residues. The CDR3, as DNA: TGTGCCAGCAGACCCCACGGGGGGACAGGCCAAGAGACCCAGTACTTC. Translating it yields CASRPHGGTGQETQYF.

The chain has TRBV24-1 and TRBJ1-5, with TRBD1 as a possible D gene (6 bases). Looked up from germline, CDR1 is KGHDR and CDR2 is SFDVKD. Trimming stripped 9 bases from V and 7 bases from J, with 15 bases between. CDR3 length: 13 amino acids. The chain's CDR3 is CATWGGNGQPQHF. DNA of the CDR3: TGTGCCACCTGGGGGGGCAATGGACAGCCCCAGCATTTT.

The chain joins TRBV28 to TRBJ2-1, with D possibly being TRBD2 (6 bases). Germline CDR1 and CDR2: MDHEN and SYDVKM. This CDR3 spans 12 amino acids. Trimming pared 6 bases from V and 8 bases from J, leaving 11 bases between. The CDR3 reads CASRWGVYEQFF. Written as DNA, the CDR3 is TGTGCCAGCAGGTGGGGGGTCTATGAGCAGTTCTTC.

This clonotype was counted only a few times. The chain employs TRBV2 and TRBJ2-3, with D hard to call. In germline, CDR1 is SNHLY, CDR2 FYNNEI. The CDR3 is 14 residues long. The V end lost 0 bases, the J end lost 0 bases, and 4 bases lay between the germline ends. CDR3 DNA: TGTGCCAGCAGTGAAGCGGTTAGCACAGATACGCAGTATTTT. This sequence encodes CASSEAVSTDTQYF.

The V call is TRBV20-1, the J call TRBJ2-2; possibly TRBD1 for D (5 bases). This CDR3 region has 13 residues. V dropped 5 bases and J dropped 2 bases, with 9 bases sitting between them. Germline V gene sequence: CDR1 DFQATT, CDR2 SNEGSKA (reference sequence). CDR3 sequence (DNA): TGCAGTGCTGGGGCAGAAAACACCGGGGAGCTGTTTTTT. This gives the protein CSAGAENTGELFF.

This chain connects TRBV7-9 to TRBJ2-4; 7 nucleotides agree with TRBD1. The V segment lost 4 bases and the J segment 5 bases; nucleotides outside the gene matches: 2. CDR3 length: 13 residues. Germline assignment: CDR1 SEHNR and CDR2 FQNEAQ (reference sequence). CDR3 coding DNA: TGTGCCAGCAGCTCCGGGACAGAAAACATTCAGTACTTC. Protein: CASSSGTENIQYF.

This clonotype was observed a few times. This chain joins TRBV29-1 and TRBJ2-5; maybe TRBD2 (5 bases). The germline V and J ends were trimmed by 2 bases and 7 bases, with 11 bases remaining between them. The CDR3 is 12 amino acids. Per germline, CDR1 SQVTM and CDR2 ANQGSEA. The CDR3 protein is CSVERTGGTQYF. CDR3 sequence (DNA): TGCAGCGTTGAACGGACTGGCGGGACCCAGTACTTC. The variable domain in full, with the rest retrieved from reference TRBV29-1 and TRBJ2-5, is SAVISQKPSRDICQRGTSLTIQCQVDSQVTMMFWYRQQPGQSLTLIATANQGSEATYESGFVIDKFPISRPNLTFSTLTVSNMSPEDSSIYLCSVERTGGTQYFGPGTRLLVL.

V and J are TRBV27 and TRBJ2-5, with 9 nucleotides matching TRBD2. Germline V gene sequence: CDR1 MNHEY, CDR2 SMNVEV (reference sequence). The trim removed 3 bases at V and 5 bases at J, leaving 4 bases unmatched. The CDR3 contains 14 residues. CDR3 sequence: CASSFNSGSETQYF. The CDR3 DNA reads as TGTGCCAGCAGTTTTAATAGCGGGAGTGAGACCCAGTACTTC.

The V gene is TRBV4-3, the J gene TRBJ2-1; D perhaps matches TRBD1 (6 bases). The CDR3 has 16 residues. Per the germline V gene, CDR1 is LGHNA and CDR2 is YSLEER. Deletions cut 0 bases from V and 2 bases from J, with 11 bases between. For the CDR3, the DNA is TGCGCCAGCAGCCAAGACCAACAGGGAACCTACAATGAGCAGTTCTTC. This gives the protein CASSQDQQGTYNEQFF.